Sequencing of this TCR beta chain was carried out in a study of blood T cells in healthy people across ages. Study conclusions and caveats: Donor CMV status, an unknown factor, possibly confounded changes in expanded clonotypes. Older individuals had lower TCR beta diversity per million T cells (the decline was roughly linear).

PBMCs, at least 6.5 million per sample, were isolated. Trimming at V came to 5 bases and at J to 2 bases, leaving 5 bases not matched to a gene. The CDR3 contains 14 residues. Germline V lookup: CDR1 DFQATT, CDR2 SNEGSKA (reference sequence). A J-beta primer mix and a sample-barcoded 5' primer were used in a second PCR of roughly 6 to 11 cycles. Each of the cDNA molecules was tagged by a template-switch adaptor with 12 random nucleotides. From the 5' RACE reads, TCRdb called clonotypes with MiXCR, one entry per CDR3 protein. The table records hundreds of thousands of distinct CDR3 sequences, around 31% of them present only once. This clonotype was seen ten or more times. The antigen remains unidentified.

The chain is built from TRBV20-1 and TRBJ2-3, with 9 bases matching TRBD1. Sequencing was done on a sample of blood. The origin of this receptor is a woman at least 80 years old in good health. CDR3 bases: TGCAGTGCTCCTAGGACAGGGGCCACAGATACGCAGTATTTT. This encodes CSAPRTGATDTQYF.